This T cell receptor (beta chain) was identified during a study of graft-versus-host responses after intestinal transplantation. Study details: Every recipient had anti-thymocyte globulin induction and about three years of tacrolimus plus steroids. Study-level points and caveats: Circulating GvH clones peaking coincided with falling HvG clones soon after transplant.

The data were produced by immunoSEQ multiplex PCR, yet TCRdb's version contains in-frame clones alone and is incomplete. The sample contains more than 65,000 clones, over 75% of which appear only once. Deletions cut 6 bases from V and 2 bases from J, with 13 bases between. In germline, CDR1 is MNHNS, CDR2 SASEGT. The CDR3 sequence is 15 residues long. Comment on this clone: Its target is unknown.

The sequence was collected from a human donor who was the organ donor for an intestinal transplant. This specimen consisted of unstimulated CD4+ T cells sorted from spleen or lymph node cells, obtained before transplant. V and J are TRBV6-1 and TRBJ2-2; a weak D match, TRBD1 (6 bases). The CDR3 loop is CASSPGHVNTGELFF. For the CDR3, the DNA is TGTGCCAGCAGCCCGGGACACGTTAACACCGGGGAGCTGTTTTTT.